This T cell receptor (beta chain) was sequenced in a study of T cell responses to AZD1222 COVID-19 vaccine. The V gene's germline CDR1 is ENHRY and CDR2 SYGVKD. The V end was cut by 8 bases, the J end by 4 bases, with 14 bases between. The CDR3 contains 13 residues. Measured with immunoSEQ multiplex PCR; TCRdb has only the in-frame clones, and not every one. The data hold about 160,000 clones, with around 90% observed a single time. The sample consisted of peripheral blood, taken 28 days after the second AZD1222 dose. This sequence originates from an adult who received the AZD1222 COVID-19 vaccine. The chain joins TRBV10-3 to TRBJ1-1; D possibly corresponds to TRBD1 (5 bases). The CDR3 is CAIFESGGTEAFF. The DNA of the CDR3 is TGTGCCATCTTTGAGTCGGGGGGCACTGAAGCTTTCTTT.